This T cell receptor (beta chain) was observed in a study of T cell responses to AZD1222 COVID-19 vaccine (dated by TCRdb to 2020 to 2023). Turning to the overall study: AZD1222 recipients whose second dose came at about 4 weeks and those whose second dose came at about 12 weeks were combined into one group, since spike-specific TCR depth and breadth did not differ between the two schedules. TCR sequencing was performed for 230 to 250 trial participants, of whom around 210 were given two doses of AZD1222 and around 25 were given two doses of MenACWY control vaccine. Enrollment into the trials was organized by age into subgroups of 18-55, 56-69 and 70-plus years, and those subgroups contained roughly 150, 30 and 60 TCR-sequenced participants, respectively. Results and caveats for the whole study, not just this receptor: Epitopes outside the regions mutated in the B.1.351 and B.1.1.7 variants were reportedly recognized by nearly half of the unique spike-specific TCRs. No day 14 peak-response samples were available, so repertoires were characterized only after the peak T cell response. In the small 56-69-year group, the increase in depth fell short of significance, most likely because of low power. Spike-specific TCR breadth and depth rose significantly after two AZD1222 doses compared with day 0 and with MenACWY recipients. Conclusions about previously exposed vaccinees are limited, since just a handful of AZD1222 recipients were seropositive for SARS-CoV-2 at baseline. The whole spike protein was spanned by vaccine-associated CD4 TCRs, and dominant responses were seen in regions 160-218 and 743-854. Most participants were white British and females outnumbered males, and the authors suggested that clonal diversity may have been underestimated.

With regard to this clone: Its antigen remains unidentified. No much larger clonotype is one base removed from it; base qualities were not supplied.

The CDR3 regions of human TCRbeta chains were analyzed by immunosequencing. Per the original workflow: TCRs in the repertoires were compared against a reference library of SARS-CoV-2-specific TCRs that had been generated with the MIRA antigen-specificity platform. Breadth was defined as the fraction of unique TCRs that were SARS-CoV-2-associated. Depth was defined as the fraction of total T cells that were SARS-CoV-2-associated. Using the MIRA data, every spike-specific TCR was mapped to the spike region that the TCR reacted to and assigned to either a CD4 or a CD8 class. Log10-transformed breadth and depth values were compared by one-way ANOVA with Sidak's multiple comparisons tests. TCRdb re-hosts the immuneACCESS table, in-frame sequences only. Its copies lack some clones; in the studies checked, an unresolved V gene accounts for under half of them, and the cause for the rest is not known. That table gives V, J and clone size, and the DNA gave D and trimming. The sample profile shows approximately 150,000 clones; under 95% of them were found once. Of the sample, approximately 4.8% falls within the top ten clones.

The time point label of this sample denotes: baseline before first vaccination. The vaccinee samples were drawn from two UK trials, COV001 and COV002, one of which was a single-blind randomized controlled phase 2/3 trial testing AZD1222 (ChAdOx1 nCoV-19) in healthy adults. Trial participant PBMC samples were collected at day 0 and day 28 after the second dose for TCRbeta chain sequencing. The germline V gene specifies SQVTM as CDR1 and ANQGSEA as CDR2. The CDR3 contains 14 residues, cysteine and phenylalanine counted. The retained sequence is limited to the CDR3, 42 bases, with the frame set at the first base. The V end loses 3 bases and the J end loses 2 bases, and a stretch of 12 bases separates them.

The TCR was taken from an adult in good health. Sequencing used peripheral blood, obtained on day 0 of AZD1222 vaccination. The V gene is TRBV29-1 and the J gene is TRBJ2-3; confidence is insufficient to name the D gene. CDR3 reads: CSVDSGPTTDTQYF. The bases read TGCAGCGTTGATTCTGGGCCCACCACAGATACGCAGTATTTT.